The 3 T cell receptor beta chains below all came from one sample that was sequenced in a study of T cells after somatic rescue of genetic block. Profiling relied on immunoSEQ multiplex PCR, and the TCRdb table lists in-frame clones only, not all of them. Altogether thousands of clones are present, roughly 80% being singletons, with the ten largest covering 25%. The sample taken for sequencing was peripheral blood mononuclear cells (PBMCs). The origin of the receptors is a boy between 10 and 17 years old.

The rearrangement uses TRBV6-1 and TRBJ2-5, with D tentatively TRBD2 (7 bases). The germline V gene has CDR1 MNHNS and CDR2 SASEGT. Deletions cut 4 bases from V and 3 bases from J, with 9 bases between. This CDR3 is 13 amino acids long. CDR3 protein: CASSGGGEETQYF. DNA of the CDR3: TGTGCCAGCAGTGGGGGGGGCGAAGAGACCCAGTACTTC.

This chain links TRBV7-9 with TRBJ2-3; TRBD1 agrees at 9 bases. This CDR3 is built from 15 residues. Germline values: CDR1 SEHNR, CDR2 FQNEAQ (reference sequence). After removal of 5 bases from V and 5 bases from J, the junction contained 8 bases not matched to a gene. The chain's CDR3 is CASSQGQGLVDTQYF. CDR3 sequence (DNA): TGTGCCAGCAGCCAGGGACAGGGACTGGTAGATACGCAGTATTTT. Full variable domain (remainder filled in from reference TRBV7-9 and TRBJ2-3): DTGVSQNPRHKITKRGQNVTFRCDPISEHNRLYWYRQTLGQGPEFLTYFQNEAQLEKSRLLSDRFSAERPKGSFSTLEIQRTEQGDSAMYLCASSQGQGLVDTQYFGPGTRLTVL.

The J gene is TRBJ2-5, the V gene TRBV7-2; no clear D gene. The CDR3 runs to 11 residues. Germline V gene data show CDR1 as SGHTA and CDR2 as FQGNSA. Between the trimmed V and J ends, which lost 2 bases and 2 bases, there was a span of 0 bases. Written as DNA, the CDR3 is TGTGCCAGCAGCTTACAAGAGACCCAGTACTTC. Its protein is CASSLQETQYF. The full variable domain, completed using reference TRBV7-2 and TRBJ2-5, is GAGVSQSPSNKVTEKGKDVELRCDPISGHTALYWYRQSLGQGLEFLIYFQGNSAPDKSGLPSDRFSAERTGGSVSTLTIQRTQQEDSAVYLCASSLQETQYFGPGTRLLVL.